This T cell receptor beta chain was captured by sequencing in a study of shared clonotypes between healthy human individuals. This clone was detected only once. The antigen remains undetermined. Naive CD4+ cells were CD45RA-selected; the remaining cells were memory. This CDR3 comprises 15 residues. Germline lookup yields CDR1 LGHNA and CDR2 YSLEER. The V end lost 1 base, the J end lost 8 bases, and 15 bases lay between the germline ends. Sequenced by immunoSEQ multiplex PCR; TCRdb stores in-frame clones only, minus some. The table records 1,500,000 or so clones, around 98.5% of them present only once. Points from the study as a whole: Memory subsets generally showed smaller estimated richness than naive subsets did. Apart from blood, nothing was sampled; tissue repertoires likely differ.

This clonotype was obtained from a young man in good health. The rearrangement links TRBV4-3 to TRBJ2-1; weak D call: TRBD2 (6 bases). The sequencing sample was made of naive CD4+ T cells sorted from blood. Subset denoted: CD45RA+ positively selected. The DNA of the CDR3 is TGCGCCAGCAGCCAAGTGTGGGGGAGGTGGCATGAGCAGTTCTTC. Translated, it gives CASSQVWGRWHEQFF.